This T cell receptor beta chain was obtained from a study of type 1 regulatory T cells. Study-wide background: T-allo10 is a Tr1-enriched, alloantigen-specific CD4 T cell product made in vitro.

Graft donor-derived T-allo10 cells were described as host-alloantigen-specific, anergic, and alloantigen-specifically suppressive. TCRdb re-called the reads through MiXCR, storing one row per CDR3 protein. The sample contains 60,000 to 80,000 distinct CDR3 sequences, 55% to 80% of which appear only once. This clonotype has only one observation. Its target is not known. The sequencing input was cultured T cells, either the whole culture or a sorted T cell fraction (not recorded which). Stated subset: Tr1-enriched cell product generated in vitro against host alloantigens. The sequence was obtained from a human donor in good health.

DNA of the CDR3: TGCAGTGCCCATGGGGCGGGAGTTTACAATGAGCAGTTCTTC. Its translation: CSAHGAGVYNEQFF. The V and J genes are TRBV20-1 and TRBJ2-1, with 7 nucleotides matching TRBD2. With 6 bases clipped from V and 4 bases from J, the junction kept 9 bases outside the gene matches. The CDR3 totals 14 residues. In germline, CDR1 is DFQATT, CDR2 SNEGSKA (reference sequence).